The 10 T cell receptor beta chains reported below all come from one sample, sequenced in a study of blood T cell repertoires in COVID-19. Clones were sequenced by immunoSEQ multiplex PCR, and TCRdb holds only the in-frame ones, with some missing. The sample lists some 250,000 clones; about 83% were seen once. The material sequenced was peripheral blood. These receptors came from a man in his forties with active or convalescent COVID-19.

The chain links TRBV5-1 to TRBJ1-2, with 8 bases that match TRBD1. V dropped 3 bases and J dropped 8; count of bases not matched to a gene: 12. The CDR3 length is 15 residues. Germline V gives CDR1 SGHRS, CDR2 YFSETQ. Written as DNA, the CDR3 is TGCGCCAGCAGCTGGACAGGGACCACACAACGAGGCTACACCTTC. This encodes CASSWTGTTQRGYTF. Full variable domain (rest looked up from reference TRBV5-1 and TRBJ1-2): KAGVTQTPRYLIKTRGQQVTLSCSPISGHRSVSWYQQTPGQGLQFLFEYFSETQRNKGNFPGRFSGRQFSNSRSEMNVSTLELGDSALYLCASSWTGTTQRGYTFGSGTRLTVV.

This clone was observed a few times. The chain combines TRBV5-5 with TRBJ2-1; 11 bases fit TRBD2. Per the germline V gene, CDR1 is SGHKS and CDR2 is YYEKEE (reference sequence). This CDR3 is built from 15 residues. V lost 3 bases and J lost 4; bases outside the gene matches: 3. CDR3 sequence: CASSSLAGGYNEQFF. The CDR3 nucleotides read TGTGCCAGCAGCTCTCTAGCGGGAGGATACAATGAGCAGTTCTTC.

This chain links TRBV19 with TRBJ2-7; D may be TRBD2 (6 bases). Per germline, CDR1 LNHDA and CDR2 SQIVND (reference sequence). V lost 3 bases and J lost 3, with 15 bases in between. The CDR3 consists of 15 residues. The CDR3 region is CASSIFGQGGYEQYF. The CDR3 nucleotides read TGTGCCAGTAGTATTTTCGGTCAGGGAGGCTACGAGCAGTACTTC.

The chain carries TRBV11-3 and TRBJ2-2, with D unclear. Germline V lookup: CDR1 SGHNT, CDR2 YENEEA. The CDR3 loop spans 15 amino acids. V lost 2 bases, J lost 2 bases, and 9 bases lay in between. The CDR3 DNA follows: TGTGCCAGCAGCTTATACAGTTCTAACACCGGGGAGCTGTTTTTT. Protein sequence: CASSLYSSNTGELFF.

For the CDR3, the DNA is TGTGCCAGCAGTGAAATCACAGCGCAGTATTTT. Translated, it gives CASSEITAQYF. V is TRBV6-1 and J is TRBJ2-3, with D unresolved. CDR1 is MNHNS and CDR2 is SASEGT in the germline V gene. Trimming shortened V by 2 bases and J by 10 bases, and 7 bases separated the two germline ends. The CDR3 loop spans 11 amino acids.

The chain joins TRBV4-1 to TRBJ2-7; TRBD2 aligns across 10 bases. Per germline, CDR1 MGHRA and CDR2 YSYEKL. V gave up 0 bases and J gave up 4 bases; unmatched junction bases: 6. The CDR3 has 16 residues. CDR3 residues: CASSQDPSGSSYEQYF. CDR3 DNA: TGCGCCAGCAGCCAAGACCCTAGCGGGAGCTCGTACGAGCAGTACTTC.

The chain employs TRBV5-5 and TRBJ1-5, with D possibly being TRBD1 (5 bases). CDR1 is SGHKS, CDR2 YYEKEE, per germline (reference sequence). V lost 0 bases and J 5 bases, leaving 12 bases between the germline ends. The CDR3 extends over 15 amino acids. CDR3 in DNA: TGTGCCAGCAGCTTGGATATTGACAGCTATCAGCCCCAGCATTTT. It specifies CASSLDIDSYQPQHF.

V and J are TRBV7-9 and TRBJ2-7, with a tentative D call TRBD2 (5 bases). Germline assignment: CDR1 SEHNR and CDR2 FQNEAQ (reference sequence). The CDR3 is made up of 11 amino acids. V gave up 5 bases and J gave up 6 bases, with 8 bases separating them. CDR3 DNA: TGTGCCAGCAGCCAACGGGGCGAGCAGTACTTC. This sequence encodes CASSQRGEQYF.

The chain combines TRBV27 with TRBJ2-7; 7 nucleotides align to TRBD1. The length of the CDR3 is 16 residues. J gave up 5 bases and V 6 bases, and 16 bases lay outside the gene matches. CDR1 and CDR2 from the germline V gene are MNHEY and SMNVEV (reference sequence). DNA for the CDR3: TGTGCCAGCAGCGACGCCTTACAGGGGCCAAGGGACGAGCAGTACTTC. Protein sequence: CASSDALQGPRDEQYF.

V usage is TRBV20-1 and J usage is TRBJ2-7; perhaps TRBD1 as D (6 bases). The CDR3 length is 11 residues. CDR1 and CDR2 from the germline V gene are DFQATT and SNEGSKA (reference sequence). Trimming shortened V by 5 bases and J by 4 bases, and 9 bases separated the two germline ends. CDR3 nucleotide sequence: TGCAGTGCTCAACAGGGATACGAGCAGTACTTC. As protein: CSAQQGYEQYF.